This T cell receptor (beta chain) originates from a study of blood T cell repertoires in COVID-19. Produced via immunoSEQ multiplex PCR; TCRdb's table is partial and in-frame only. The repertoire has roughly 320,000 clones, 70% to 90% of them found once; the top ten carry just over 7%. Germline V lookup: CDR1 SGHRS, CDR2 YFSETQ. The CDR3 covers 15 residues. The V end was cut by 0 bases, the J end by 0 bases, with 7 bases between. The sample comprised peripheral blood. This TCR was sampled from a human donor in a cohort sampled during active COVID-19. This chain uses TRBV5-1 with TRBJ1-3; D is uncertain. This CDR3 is CASSLEGSSGNTIYF. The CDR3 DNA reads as TGCGCCAGCAGCTTGGAAGGGAGCTCTGGAAACACCATATATTTT.